One and the same sample provided the 18 T cell receptor beta chains below, sequenced in a study of blood T cell repertoires in COVID-19. Clones were read by immunoSEQ multiplex PCR, and TCRdb kept only the in-frame ones, dropping some. Of under 250,000 clones in the sample, 70% to 90% were seen once. Sequenced: peripheral blood. These TCRs come from a man between 50 and 59 years old who had recovered from COVID-19.

This clone was counted once. This chain links TRBV5-1 with TRBJ2-1; 10 nucleotides align to TRBD1. The germline gives CDR1 SGHRS, CDR2 YFSETQ. V dropped 0 bases and J dropped 4; count of bases not matched to a gene: 1. The CDR3 is made up of 15 amino acids. In DNA form, the CDR3 reads TGCGCCAGCAGCTTGGGACAGGGGGCTTACAATGAGCAGTTCTTC. It yields the protein CASSLGQGAYNEQFF.

The V and J genes are TRBV27 and TRBJ1-2; a weak D match, TRBD1 (6 bases). Trimming shortened V by 5 bases and J by 0 bases, and 13 bases separated the two germline ends. Per the germline V gene, CDR1 is MNHEY and CDR2 is SMNVEV (reference sequence). The CDR3 is 15 amino acids. CDR3 in DNA: TGTGCCAGCAGTCTCCGGGACAACTCTAACTATGGCTACACCTTC. Encoded protein: CASSLRDNSNYGYTF.

The chain has TRBV6-4 and TRBJ1-2; tentative D call: TRBD1 (5 bases). Per the germline V gene, CDR1 is MRHNA and CDR2 is SNTAGT. The CDR3 loop spans 12 amino acids. Between the trimmed V and J ends, which lost 6 bases and 8 bases, there was a span of 13 bases. CDR3 loop: CASRPNGGGYTF. The DNA for the CDR3 is TGTGCCAGCAGGCCGAACGGGGGAGGCTACACCTTC.

The V gene is TRBV30, the J gene TRBJ1-4; D is perhaps TRBD1 (6 bases). Trimming pared 1 base from V and 5 bases from J, leaving 11 bases between. Looked up from germline, CDR1 is GTSNPN and CDR2 is SVGIG (reference sequence). The CDR3 loop spans 14 amino acids. The CDR3 here is CAWSEDSSNEKLFF. The CDR3 region has the DNA TGTGCCTGGAGTGAGGACAGCTCCAATGAAAAACTGTTTTTT. Looking up the rest from reference TRBV30 and TRBJ1-4 gives the full variable domain: SQTIHQWPATLVQPVGSPLSLECTVEGTSNPNLYWYRQAAGRGLQLLFYSVGIGQISSEVPQNLSASRPQDRQFILSSKKLLLSDSGFYLCAWSEDSSNEKLFFGSGTQLSVL.

The chain has TRBV5-5 and TRBJ2-7; D gene uncertain. CDR1 and CDR2 (germline): SGHKS, YYEKEE (reference sequence). The CDR3 covers 14 residues. The V end lost 0 bases, the J end lost 1 base, and 8 bases lay between the germline ends. In DNA, the CDR3 is TGTGCCAGCAGCTTGGTGGCGGTGTCCTACGAGCAGTACTTC. This gives the protein CASSLVAVSYEQYF.

The chain employs TRBV28 and TRBJ2-4, with 8 bases lining up with TRBD2. The V segment lost 3 bases and the J segment 8 bases; nucleotides outside the gene matches: 15. Per the germline V gene, CDR1 is MDHEN and CDR2 is SYDVKM. The CDR3 is 17 amino acids. This chain's CDR3 is CASSFQTIAGGPDIQYF. The CDR3 bases are TGTGCCAGCAGTTTCCAAACTATTGCGGGAGGCCCAGACATTCAGTACTTC.

The rearrangement links TRBV19 to TRBJ2-1; 11 nucleotides match TRBD2. The CDR3 spans 14 residues. V gave up 9 bases and J gave up 4 bases; unmatched junction bases: 5. Germline-derived CDR1 and CDR2 are LNHDA and SQIVND (reference sequence). CDR3 in DNA: TGTGCCAGCACCGGGACTAGCGGTTACAATGAGCAGTTCTTC. Translating it yields CASTGTSGYNEQFF.

The chain uses TRBV15 and TRBJ1-2, with D unclear. V shed 0 bases and J shed 8 bases, with 7 bases lying between them. Germline CDR1 and CDR2: LNHNV and YYDKDF (reference sequence). CDR3 length equals 12 residues. The DNA for the CDR3 is TGTGCCACCAGCAGAGATCGGGAAGGCTACACCTTC. Translation gives CATSRDREGYTF.

The rearrangement uses TRBV27 and TRBJ1-1; D not certain. The V end lost 4 bases, the J end lost 10 bases, and 13 bases lay between the germline ends. This CDR3 comprises 12 residues. The germline V gene encodes CDR1 MNHEY and CDR2 SMNVEV (reference sequence). CDR3 region: CASSSRDNGAFF. The CDR3 nucleotides read TGTGCCAGCAGTTCACGAGACAATGGAGCTTTCTTT.

The CDR3 loop reads CASSKGLDFSGELFF. In nucleotides, the CDR3 is TGTGCCAGTAGTAAGGGACTAGACTTTTCCGGGGAGCTGTTTTTT. The V call is TRBV19, the J call TRBJ2-2, with 8 bases that match TRBD2. The V segment lost 4 bases and the J segment 6 bases; nucleotides outside the gene matches: 7. This CDR3 is 15 amino acids long. Germline CDR1 LNHDA, CDR2 SQIVND (reference sequence).

The V and J genes are TRBV30 and TRBJ2-7, with D possibly being TRBD2 (6 bases). Germline CDR1 reads GTSNPN; CDR2 reads SVGIG (reference sequence). V shed 2 bases and J shed 7 bases, with 15 bases lying between them. The CDR3 runs to 13 residues. CDR3 loop: CAWSPLEGLEQYF. DNA for the CDR3: TGTGCCTGGAGTCCCTTGGAGGGCCTGGAGCAGTACTTC.

The V call is TRBV27, the J call TRBJ2-1; the match to TRBD2 covers 9 bases. Trimming cost V 4 bases and J 7 bases; bases outside gene matches: 8. The germline CDR1 and CDR2 sequences are MNHEY and SMNVEV (reference sequence). The CDR3 contains 15 residues. In DNA form, the CDR3 reads TGTGCCAGCAGTTGGATGATAGCGGGAGATAATGAGCAGTTCTTC. Translation gives CASSWMIAGDNEQFF.

This clone was counted once. This chain joins TRBV2 and TRBJ2-7, with TRBD2 identical over 11 bases. Looked up from germline, CDR1 is SNHLY and CDR2 is FYNNEI. This CDR3 has 15 amino acids. Trimming took 4 bases from V and 4 from J; bases not matched to a gene: 6. This chain's CDR3 is CASSGMTSGIYEQYF. CDR3 coding DNA: TGTGCCAGCAGTGGCATGACTAGCGGGATTTACGAGCAGTACTTC.

This CDR3 reads CASSSSTSELNNEQFF. DNA for the CDR3: TGTGCCAGCAGCTCAAGTACTAGCGAGCTAAACAATGAGCAGTTCTTC. The chain couples TRBV28 to TRBJ2-1, with 7 bases aligning to TRBD2. The CDR3 totals 16 residues. Germline V gene data show CDR1 as MDHEN and CDR2 as SYDVKM. The J segment lost 5 bases and the V segment lost 6 bases, leaving 13 bases of the junction unmatched.

V usage is TRBV10-3 and J usage is TRBJ1-2; 7 bases align to TRBD1. V was pared by 6 bases and J by 7 bases, with 11 bases of the junction left unmatched. The germline V gene encodes CDR1 ENHRY and CDR2 SYGVKD. The CDR3 covers 14 residues. The CDR3, as DNA: TGTGCCATCAGCGACAGGGACGGGCTTGGTGGCTACACCTTC. Translation: CAISDRDGLGGYTF.

The V call is TRBV7-9, the J call TRBJ1-2, with 10 positions matching TRBD1. The CDR3 spans 15 residues. V lost 5 bases and J lost 0; bases outside the gene matches: 3. Germline CDR1 SEHNR, CDR2 FQNEAQ (reference sequence). The CDR3 loop reads CASSLGQGANYGYTF. CDR3 DNA: TGTGCCAGCAGCCTCGGACAGGGGGCTAACTATGGCTACACCTTC.

The V and J genes are TRBV6-9 and TRBJ2-1, with TRBD2 matching over 10 bases. J lost 7 bases, V lost 11 bases, and 14 bases had no gene match. Germline CDR1 is MNHGY and CDR2 is SVAAGI. The CDR3 is made up of 15 amino acids. DNA for the CDR3: TGTGCCCAAAACACTGTAGCGGGAGGTCTGAATGAGCAGTTCTTC. Its protein product is CAQNTVAGGLNEQFF.

The chain has TRBV6-5 and TRBJ1-5, with 9 bases identical to TRBD1. The V gene end was trimmed by 7 bases and the J gene end by 4 bases; junction bases not matched to a gene: 8. The CDR3 loop spans 15 amino acids. Germline lookup yields CDR1 MNHEY and CDR2 SVGAGI. In DNA form, the CDR3 reads TGTGCCAGCAAATCCGACAGGGGGAAGAATCAGCCCCAGCATTTT. It encodes CASKSDRGKNQPQHF.